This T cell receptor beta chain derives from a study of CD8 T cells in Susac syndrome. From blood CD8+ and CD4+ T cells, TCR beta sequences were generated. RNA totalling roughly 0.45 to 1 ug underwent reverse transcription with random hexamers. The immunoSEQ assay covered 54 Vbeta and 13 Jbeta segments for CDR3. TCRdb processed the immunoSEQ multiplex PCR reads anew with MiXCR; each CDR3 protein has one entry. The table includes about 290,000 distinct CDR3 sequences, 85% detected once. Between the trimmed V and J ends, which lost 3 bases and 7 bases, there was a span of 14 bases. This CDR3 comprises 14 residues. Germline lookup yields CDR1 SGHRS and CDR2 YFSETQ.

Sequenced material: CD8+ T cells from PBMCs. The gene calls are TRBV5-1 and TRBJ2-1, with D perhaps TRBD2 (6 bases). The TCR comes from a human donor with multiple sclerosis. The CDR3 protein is CASSYDSGRNEQFF. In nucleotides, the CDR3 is TGCGCCAGCAGCTACGATAGCGGAAGGAATGAGCAGTTCTTC.